This entry lists 18 T cell receptor beta chains sequenced from one sample in a study of blood T cells in healthy people across ages. For the second PCR, which ran for about 7 to 11 cycles, a sample-barcoded 5' primer and a J-beta primer mix were used. MiXCR, run by TCRdb on the 5' RACE reads, gives a single entry per CDR3 protein. The sample records hundreds of thousands of distinct CDR3 sequences, about a third being singletons. Sequencing was performed on blood. These receptors were collected from a woman at least 80 years old in good health.

The sample holds many counts of this clonotype. This chain connects TRBV7-2 to TRBJ1-6, with unresolved D. In germline, CDR1 is SGHTA, CDR2 FQGNSA. Between the trimmed V and J ends, which lost 6 bases and 4 bases, there was a span of 16 bases. CDR3 length: 16 amino acids. The CDR3 coding sequence is TGTGCCAGCAGGTCGACAAGGGAGAGGTATAATTCACCCCTCCACTTT. Its protein is CASRSTRERYNSPLHF.

This clonotype has at least ten counts. The V gene is TRBV15, the J gene TRBJ2-5; D gene unclear. Germline CDR1 and CDR2: LNHNV and YYDKDF (reference sequence). V dropped 4 bases and J dropped 1 base, with 13 bases sitting between them. The CDR3 is 15 amino acids. The CDR3: CATSIALAVQETQYF. The CDR3 DNA follows: TGTGCCACCAGCATTGCATTGGCGGTCCAAGAGACCCAGTACTTC.

V is TRBV25-1 and J is TRBJ2-7; TRBD1 matches 8 bases. J lost 4 bases, V lost 1 base, and 6 bases had no gene match. The CDR3 totals 15 residues. Germline CDR1 and CDR2: MGHDK and SYGVNS. CDR3 loop: CASSESRTGTYEQYF. In DNA, the CDR3 is TGTGCCAGCAGTGAATCCAGGACAGGGACGTACGAGCAGTACTTC.

This clonotype was detected many times. This chain's CDR3 is CASRGEAETQYF. As DNA, the CDR3 is TGTGCCAGCAGGGGGGAGGCAGAGACCCAGTACTTC. This chain uses TRBV6-6 with TRBJ2-5; TRBD2 is a possible D gene (6 bases). Trimming removed 6 bases from V and 4 bases from J, with 9 bases in between. There are 12 residues in the CDR3. Germline values: CDR1 MNHNY, CDR2 SVGAGI (reference sequence).

Remarks on this clonotype: A single base separates this from a much larger clone, so it may be a read error. The chain has TRBV20-1 and TRBJ2-1; a possible D gene is TRBD1 (5 bases). Germline values: CDR1 DFQATT, CDR2 SNEGSKA (reference sequence). The CDR3 totals 13 residues. The V and J ends lost 1 base and 15 bases respectively, with 19 bases between them. CDR3 DNA sequence: TGCAGTGCTAGAGTTGGGGCTTCTCCCGTTCTGTTCTTC. Protein: CSARVGASPVLFF.

The chain uses TRBV5-6 and TRBJ1-5; 9 nucleotides match TRBD1. The junction had 10 bases not matched to a gene; V was cut back by 1 base and J by 5 bases. Germline V gene sequence: CDR1 SGHDT, CDR2 YYEEEE. This CDR3 is 17 amino acids long. The CDR3 spells CASSLRGQGMWDQPQHF. The DNA for the CDR3 is TGTGCCAGCAGCTTGAGAGGACAGGGGATGTGGGATCAGCCCCAGCATTTT.

At least ten counts were recorded for this clonotype. This chain links TRBV28 with TRBJ2-7, with D possibly TRBD1 on 5 matching bases. CDR1 and CDR2 from the germline V gene are MDHEN and SYDVKM. CDR3 length equals 14 residues. Trimming cost V 4 bases and J 0 bases, with 10 bases left between them. The CDR3: CASSSTGTSYEQYF. The DNA of the CDR3 is TGTGCCAGCAGTTCTACAGGAACCTCCTACGAGCAGTACTTC.

In its sample, this clonotype was seen many times. The chain combines TRBV29-1 with TRBJ2-5; D possibly uses TRBD1 or TRBD2 (6 bases each). Trimming cost V 7 bases and J 2 bases, with 11 bases left between them. The germline V gene has CDR1 SQVTM and CDR2 ANQGSEA. CDR3 length: 12 amino acids. CDR3 in DNA: TGCAGCGGGGGGGCGTATCAAGAGACCCAGTACTTC. Translating it yields CSGGAYQETQYF.

The CDR3 nucleotides are TGTGCCAGCAGCCGTACCACAGGGGTGAACACCGGGGAGCTGTTTTTT. It yields the protein CASSRTTGVNTGELFF. This chain joins TRBV9 and TRBJ2-2; 7 bases are a match to TRBD1. After removal of 4 bases from V and 1 base from J, the junction contained 7 bases not matched to a gene. The CDR3 is 16 amino acids. The germline V gene has CDR1 SGDLS and CDR2 YYNGEE.

This clonotype was recorded a few times. The V call is TRBV2, the J call TRBJ1-5; no reliable D call. Germline assignment: CDR1 SNHLY and CDR2 FYNNEI. This CDR3 region has 14 residues. Trimming took off 5 bases at V and 4 bases at J, with 12 bases between the two ends. The CDR3 sequence is CASSPGRLNQPQHF. The DNA of the CDR3 is TGTGCCAGCAGTCCCGGACGGTTAAATCAGCCCCAGCATTTT. Using reference TRBV2 and TRBJ1-5 for the parts outside the CDR3, the full variable domain is EPEVTQTPSHQVTQMGQEVILRCVPISNHLYFYWYRQILGQKVEFLVSFYNNEISEKSEIFDDQFSVERPDGSNFTLKIRSTKLEDSAMYFCASSPGRLNQPQHFGDGTRLSIL.

This clonotype was found a few times. The CDR3 nucleotides read TGTGCCTGGAGTGCCCGGGACAGGGATAATTCACCCCTCCACTTT. Protein: CAWSARDRDNSPLHF. This sequence joins TRBV30 and TRBJ1-6; 9 positions match TRBD1. The CDR3 length is 15 residues. Germline CDR1 is GTSNPN and CDR2 is SVGIG (reference sequence). J gave up 5 bases and V 1 base, and 3 bases lay outside the gene matches.

This clonotype has only a few counts. The chain joins TRBV7-7 to TRBJ1-4; D is undetermined. Germline CDR1 reads SSHAT; CDR2 reads FNYEAQ (reference sequence). V lost 1 base and J 7 bases, leaving 10 bases between the germline ends. This CDR3 has 14 residues. The CDR3 DNA reads as TGTGCCAGCAGCTTAGGTGGCGGGAGTGAAAAACTGTTTTTT. It is translated as CASSLGGGSEKLFF. The variable domain in full, with the rest retrieved from reference TRBV7-7 and TRBJ1-4, is GAGVSQSPRYKVTKRGQDVTLRCDPISSHATLYWYQQALGQGPEFLTYFNYEAQPDKSGLPSDRFSAERPEGSISTLTIQRTEQRDSAMYRCASSLGGGSEKLFFGSGTQLSVL.

In its sample, this clonotype was seen many times. The genes are TRBV30 and TRBJ2-7; 9 nucleotides match TRBD1. This CDR3 contains 14 residues. In germline, CDR1 is GTSNPN, CDR2 SVGIG (reference sequence). V was pared by 5 bases and J by 3 bases, with 8 bases of the junction left unmatched. CDR3 sequence reads: CAWGGQGLFYEQYF. The CDR3 DNA follows: TGTGCCTGGGGGGGACAGGGCTTGTTCTACGAGCAGTACTTC.

This chain links TRBV20-1 with TRBJ2-3; D is ambiguous. V was cut by 7 bases and J by 3 bases, with 5 bases left in between. Germline assignment: CDR1 DFQATT and CDR2 SNEGSKA (reference sequence). The CDR3 sequence is 10 residues long. The CDR3 region has the DNA TGCAGTGTGTCGACAGATACGCAGTATTTT. It specifies CSVSTDTQYF.

This clonotype was picked up many times. The rearrangement joins TRBV5-1 to TRBJ2-1; D is perhaps TRBD2 (6 bases). The CDR3 sequence is 15 residues long. Trimming took 4 bases from V and 10 from J, leaving 21 bases between them. From germline, CDR1 is SGHRS and CDR2 YFSETQ. The CDR3 is CASSRTGTSREEQFF. CDR3 in DNA: TGCGCCAGCAGCAGAACCGGGACTTCCAGAGAGGAGCAGTTCTTC.

Many counts were recorded for this clonotype. The chain joins TRBV4-2 to TRBJ2-7; 16 nucleotides line up with TRBD2. The CDR3 spans 20 residues. Looked up from germline, CDR1 is LGHNA and CDR2 is YNFKEQ. Trimming took 1 base from V and 6 from J; bases not matched to a gene: 15. The CDR3 loop reads CASSQGLPGLAGGRSAEQYF. The CDR3 DNA reads TGTGCCAGCAGCCAAGGCCTCCCGGGACTAGCGGGGGGGCGCTCGGCCGAGCAGTACTTC.

This chain joins TRBV2 and TRBJ2-1; weak D call: TRBD1 (6 bases). Trimming took 6 bases from V and 0 from J, leaving 12 bases between them. CDR1 is SNHLY, CDR2 FYNNEI, per germline. CDR3 length: 15 amino acids. CDR3 DNA sequence: TGTGCCAGCAGAGAAACAGGGTACTCCTACAATGAGCAGTTCTTC. Protein sequence: CASRETGYSYNEQFF.

This clonotype was counted between two and nine times. A read error may explain this, as a much larger clone is one base away. The J gene is TRBJ2-7, the V gene TRBV7-2; D is ambiguous. The DNA end favors TRBJ2-5, so the J call may be wrong. Germline V gene data show CDR1 as SGHTA and CDR2 as FQGNSA. The length of the CDR3 is 13 residues. The DNA for the CDR3 is TGTGTCAGCAGCCCCCTGTCTGGAGCGACCCAGTACTTC. Translated, it gives CVSSPLSGATQYF.